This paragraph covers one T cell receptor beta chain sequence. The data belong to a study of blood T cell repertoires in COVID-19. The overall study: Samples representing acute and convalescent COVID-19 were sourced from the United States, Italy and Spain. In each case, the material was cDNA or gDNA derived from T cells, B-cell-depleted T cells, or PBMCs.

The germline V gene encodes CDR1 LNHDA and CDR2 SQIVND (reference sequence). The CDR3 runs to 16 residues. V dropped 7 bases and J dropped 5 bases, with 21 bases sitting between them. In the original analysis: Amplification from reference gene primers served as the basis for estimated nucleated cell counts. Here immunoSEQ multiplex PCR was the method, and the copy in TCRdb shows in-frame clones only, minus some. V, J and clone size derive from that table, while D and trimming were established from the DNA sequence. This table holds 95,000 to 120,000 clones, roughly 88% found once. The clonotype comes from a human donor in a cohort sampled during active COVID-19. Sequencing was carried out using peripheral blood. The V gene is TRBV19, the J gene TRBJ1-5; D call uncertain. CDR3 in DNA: TGTGCCAGTAAGGACCCTGGAACCGGGAGTTATCAGCCCCAGCATTTT. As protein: CASKDPGTGSYQPQHF.